These 9 T cell receptor beta chains originate from one sample sequenced in a study of identical twins. MiXCR was run by TCRdb on the 5' RACE reads, yielding one entry per CDR3 protein. Among about 810,000 distinct CDR3 sequences listed, approximately 13% were seen once. This sample also belongs to another study, concerning yellow fever vaccine responses in identical twins.

The sample comprised PBMCs. The receptors derive from a woman between 18 and 29 years old in good health.

The J gene is TRBJ2-1, the V gene TRBV27; the D gene is possibly TRBD2 (5 bases). CDR1 and CDR2 (germline): MNHEY, SMNVEV (reference sequence). This CDR3 contains 15 residues. V lost 3 bases, J lost 4 bases, and 13 bases lay in between. The CDR3 protein is CASSFSGIRYNEQFF. In DNA form, the CDR3 reads TGTGCCAGCAGTTTTTCCGGGATCCGTTACAATGAGCAGTTCTTC.

The CDR3 DNA reads TGCGCCAGCAGCCAAGACCCGGGATTTACGGGAACAGATACGCAGTATTTT. Protein sequence: CASSQDPGFTGTDTQYF. The chain couples TRBV4-1 to TRBJ2-3; a possible D gene is TRBD2 (5 bases). Germline-derived CDR1 and CDR2 are MGHRA and YSYEKL. Trimming took 0 bases from V and 3 from J, leaving 16 bases between them. The CDR3 has 17 residues.

In its sample, this clonotype was seen a few times. This rearrangement joins TRBV5-1 to TRBJ1-1; the match to TRBD1 covers 7 bases. Germline V gene data show CDR1 as SGHRS and CDR2 as YFSETQ. This CDR3 has 14 amino acids. The ends lost 4 bases at V and 0 bases at J; junction bases unmatched: 3. CDR3 protein: CASSGTDVNTEAFF. In DNA form, the CDR3 reads TGCGCCAGCAGCGGGACAGACGTGAACACTGAAGCTTTCTTT.

This clonotype has just a few counts. The chain combines TRBV28 with TRBJ1-6; D remains unclear. Germline V gene sequence: CDR1 MDHEN, CDR2 SYDVKM. This CDR3 has 14 residues. The V end lost 3 bases, the J end lost 7 bases, and 10 bases lay between the germline ends. The DNA for the CDR3 is TGTGCCAGCAGTTTCCCCGGTTCAAATTCACCCCTCCACTTT. The encoded protein is CASSFPGSNSPLHF.

In this sample, this clonotype turned up many times. The chain is built from TRBV12-3 or TRBV12-4 and TRBJ2-1, with 7 nucleotides matching TRBD2. The CDR3 runs 14 residues. V lost 4 bases and J lost 3; bases outside the gene matches: 3. CDR3 sequence reads: CASSYLADYNEQFF. The CDR3 DNA reads TGTGCCAGCAGTTATCTAGCGGACTACAATGAGCAGTTCTTC.

This chain links TRBV9 with TRBJ2-1, with D possibly being TRBD2 (5 bases). This CDR3 region has 14 residues. Trimming stripped 0 bases from V and 5 bases from J, with 9 bases between. CDR1 and CDR2 from the germline V gene are SGDLS and YYNGEE. CDR3 loop: CASSVAGLHNEQFF. The DNA of the CDR3 is TGTGCCAGCAGCGTAGCCGGACTGCACAATGAGCAGTTCTTC.

In this sample, this clonotype turned up many times. The gene calls are TRBV5-1 and TRBJ1-5; D perhaps matches TRBD1 (5 bases). V was cut by 4 bases and J by 4 bases, with 15 bases left in between. The CDR3 is 15 residues long. Germline assignment: CDR1 SGHRS and CDR2 YFSETQ. The CDR3 DNA reads as TGCGCCAGCAGCCTGACCGGGGGAGCAAATCAGCCCCAGCATTTT. This encodes CASSLTGGANQPQHF. The variable domain in full, completed from reference TRBV5-1 and TRBJ1-5, reads KAGVTQTPRYLIKTRGQQVTLSCSPISGHRSVSWYQQTPGQGLQFLFEYFSETQRNKGNFPGRFSGRQFSNSRSEMNVSTLELGDSALYLCASSLTGGANQPQHFGDGTRLSIL.

There are a few counts of this clonotype. The J gene is TRBJ2-2, the V gene TRBV5-4, with D perhaps matching TRBD1 or TRBD2 (6 bases each). Germline-derived CDR1 and CDR2 are SGHNT and YYREEE (reference sequence). This CDR3 comprises 16 residues. With 3 bases removed from V and 0 bases from J, the gap between germline ends came to 12 bases. The CDR3 DNA follows: TGTGCCAGCAGCTCCGGGGGCAGAACGAACACCGGGGAGCTGTTTTTT. Its protein is CASSSGGRTNTGELFF.

This clonotype was seen a few times. The chain links TRBV18 to TRBJ2-7; 7 bases are a match to TRBD1. Losses at the gene ends were 6 bases for V and 3 bases for J; bases not matched to a gene: 8. The CDR3 covers 14 residues. Germline V lookup: CDR1 KGHSH, CDR2 LQKENI. CDR3 DNA sequence: TGTGCCAGCTCTCCCGGGACAGTCGGCTACGAGCAGTACGTC. It codes for CASSPGTVGYEQYV.